Here is one T cell receptor (delta chain) with its context. Its antigen target is currently unknown. A far larger clone lies a single base away; this is likely a read error. This sample includes further DNA sequences coding for the same CDR3. The library was produced with PCR. The run used an Illumina MiSeq. After TCRdb called clones again from the public reads with CATT, rows with identical DNA were merged. The sample records about 740 delta-chain clones, under 30% of which are singletons. The ten largest account for approximately 86% of the sample. From cysteine to phenylalanine, the CDR3 is 18 amino acids long. Just the 54-base CDR3 DNA is kept, in frame starting at base 1. According to the germline V gene, CDR1 reads TSWWSYY and CDR2 reads QGS. Trimming costs V 3 bases and J 4 bases, and their ends lie 24 bases apart. This record comes from a study of human gamma delta and Vdelta1 T cells (dated by TCRdb to 2016 to 2019). Context from the whole study: The study investigated Delta One T cells, Vd1+ gamma-delta T cells, as cytotoxic effectors against acute myeloid leukemia.

The specimen sequenced was Vdelta1 gamma-delta T cells from blood. The sample's cell subset or site label is to be understood as: Vd1+ T cells from peripheral blood. This sequence originates from a human donor in good health. The chain employs TRDV1 and TRDJ1; a weak D assignment points to TRDD3 (5 bases agree). The nucleotide sequence reads TGTGCTCTTGGGGAGATCTGGCGTGGGATCCTCTTGGGCGATAAACTCATCTTT. The encoded protein is CALGEIWRGILLGDKLIF.